This T cell receptor beta chain comes out of a study of blood T cell repertoires in COVID-19. Looking at the study overall: COVID-19 samples collected from the United States, Italy and Spain covered acute and convalescent phases.

This CDR3 spans 13 amino acids. V gave up 2 bases and J gave up 7 bases, with 8 bases separating them. CDR1 is MDHEN, CDR2 SYDVKM, per germline. Under the authors' procedure: By means of reference gene primer amplification, nucleated cell counts were estimated. Clones were read by immunoSEQ multiplex PCR, and TCRdb kept only the in-frame ones, dropping some. The DNA gave D and trimming, while V, J and clone size come from that table. The table has over 130,000 clones, about 86% seen once. Sequencing used peripheral blood. This receptor was obtained from a man between 65 and 85 years old with acute or convalescent COVID-19. The chain joins TRBV28 to TRBJ1-4; possibly TRBD1 for D (6 bases). CDR3 protein: CASSLGQIEKLFF. Here the CDR3 DNA reads TGTGCCAGCAGTTTAGGACAGATTGAAAAACTGTTTTTT.